This T cell receptor (beta chain) emerged from a study of blood T cell repertoires in COVID-19. In the study overall: Collection of acute and convalescent COVID-19 samples took place in the United States, Italy and Spain. Sources were T cells, B-cell-depleted T cells, or PBMCs; the material itself was cDNA or gDNA.

The CDR3 contains 15 residues. The germline V gene encodes CDR1 KGHDR and CDR2 SFDVKD. V lost 3 bases and J lost 3, with 12 bases in between. Under the authors' procedure: Nucleated cell number was recorded as an estimate derived from reference gene primer amplification. Method: immunoSEQ multiplex PCR; TCRdb's copy keeps in-frame clones and lacks some. V and J calls and clone size come straight from that table; D and trimming were deduced from the DNA. Of fewer than 90,000 clones detected, around 87% appear once; the ten largest clones hold roughly 15%. This TCR was recovered from a male donor with acute or convalescent COVID-19. The sequencing sample was made of peripheral blood. V gene TRBV24-1 combines with J gene TRBJ2-3; unclear D gene. The CDR3 spells CATSDGRMNTDTQYF. CDR3 coding DNA: TGTGCCACCAGTGATGGCCGAATGAATACAGATACGCAGTATTTT.